This T cell receptor (beta chain) was identified during a study of post-analysis software for immune sequencing data. Study-level background: The disease courses spanned relapsing-remitting, secondary progressive and progressive-relapsing forms of multiple sclerosis.

General observations from the study: F measure grouped same-batch samples tightly together. Significantly decreased normalized Chao1 diversity was recorded for multiple sclerosis patients relative to controls. Relative to controls, patients had about 5 TRBV segments at higher frequency, with TRBV5-6, TRBV5-1 and TRBV20-1 among these.

The V and J ends lost 5 bases and 3 bases, in that order; junction bases with no gene match: 4. CDR3 length: 13 amino acids. Germline V CDR1 and CDR2: SNHLY, FYNNEI. This clonotype was seen a handful of times. Its antigen is still unknown. Sequencing libraries made from TCR beta cDNA carried unique molecular identifiers. T cells numbering about 0.9 to 10 million yielded cDNA molecules that totaled about 500,000. In TCRdb, the PCR reads were re-called with MiXCR into one record per CDR3 protein. The repertoire includes some 690,000 distinct CDR3 sequences, about 32% of them detected once, and roughly 0.57% sits in the top ten.

Sequenced material: blood. The clonotype originates from a girl between 10 and 17 years old with multiple sclerosis. The V call is TRBV2, the J call TRBJ2-7; 7 positions agree with TRBD1. CDR3 nucleotide sequence: TGTGCCAGCAGTTTAGGGGGCCTCTACGAGCAGTACTTC. Translation: CASSLGGLYEQYF.